The 10 T cell receptor beta chains below were found in one sample sequenced in a study of T cell changes during pregnancy in multiple sclerosis. Measured with immunoSEQ multiplex PCR; TCRdb has only the in-frame clones, and not every one. The profile shows 76,000 or so clones, around 93% of them singletons. The input for sequencing was peripheral blood, taken in the second trimester of pregnancy. The receptor set was obtained from a female donor in good health, enrolled as a control in a pregnancy study.

V and J are TRBV6-1 and TRBJ2-4; D may be TRBD2 (6 bases). This CDR3 is 15 amino acids long. Germline-derived CDR1 and CDR2 are MNHNS and SASEGT. V dropped 5 bases and J dropped 9 bases, with 20 bases sitting between them. Written as DNA, the CDR3 is TGTGCCAGCAGTCTACGACCCGGGAGTGGTAGCATTCAGTACTTC. Its protein is CASSLRPGSGSIQYF.

As regards this clone: An end of the junction differs from the germline gene, which may be a read error. The chain joins TRBV5-1 to TRBJ1-3; D may be TRBD1 (6 bases). CDR3 length: 15 amino acids. The germline gives CDR1 SGHRS, CDR2 YFSETQ. Here the CDR3 reads CASSLDSFSGNTIYF. Here the CDR3 DNA reads TGCGCCAGCAGTTTGGACAGCTTCTCTGGAAACACCATATATTTT.

The chain employs TRBV4-1 and TRBJ2-5, with D perhaps TRBD2 (6 bases). V was trimmed by 4 bases and J by 9 bases, leaving 21 bases between them. Germline V gene data show CDR1 as MGHRA and CDR2 as YSYEKL. The CDR3 totals 15 residues. The CDR3 is CASSLRNGSPGAQYF. CDR3 DNA sequence: TGCGCCAGCAGCCTACGAAACGGGAGCCCGGGTGCCCAGTACTTC.

The chain has TRBV4-3 and TRBJ1-3; 9 bases are a match to TRBD1. This CDR3 region has 19 residues. CDR1 LGHNA and CDR2 YSLEER come from the germline V gene. V lost 0 bases to trimming and J lost 0 bases; unmatched junction nucleotides: 9. The DNA of the CDR3 is TGCGCCAGCAGCCAAGAACCGGGACAGGGACCCTTCTCTGGAAACACCATATATTTT. Translated, it gives CASSQEPGQGPFSGNTIYF.

This chain joins TRBV18 and TRBJ2-1; D ambiguous. Deletions cut 4 bases from V and 6 bases from J, with 10 bases between. The CDR3 spans 13 residues. Germline V gene sequence: CDR1 KGHSH, CDR2 LQKENI. The CDR3: CASSQKEVNEQFF. CDR3 DNA: TGTGCCAGCTCACAGAAAGAGGTCAATGAGCAGTTCTTC.

The V gene is TRBV6-1, the J gene TRBJ1-6, with TRBD1 identical over 10 bases. The trim removed 4 bases at V and 9 bases at J, leaving 12 bases unmatched. The CDR3 contains 17 residues. The germline gives CDR1 MNHNS, CDR2 SASEGT. The CDR3: CASSGTPGQGLRSPLHF. CDR3 nucleotides: TGTGCCAGCAGTGGAACTCCGGGACAGGGGCTTCGTTCACCCCTCCACTTT.

In its sample, this clone was seen once. This sequence joins TRBV14 and TRBJ2-2; D possibly corresponds to TRBD2 (6 bases). The germline V gene has CDR1 SGHDN and CDR2 FVKESK. V shed 5 bases and J shed 7 bases, with 20 bases lying between them. The length of the CDR3 is 16 residues. In DNA form, the CDR3 reads TGTGCCAGCAGCTCAACTTCGAGACTAGTCGACGGGGAGCTGTTTTTT. This gives the protein CASSSTSRLVDGELFF.

V gene TRBV30 combines with J gene TRBJ2-7, with 8 nucleotides matching TRBD2. J gave up 9 bases and V 2 bases, and 9 bases lay outside the gene matches. The V gene's germline CDR1 is GTSNPN and CDR2 SVGIG (reference sequence). The CDR3 spans 13 residues. CDR3 sequence (DNA): TGTGCCTGGAGTTCGGGAGGGGGAGTCGGGCAGTACTTC. Its translation is CAWSSGGGVGQYF.

Only a few counts were recorded for this clone. CDR3 sequence reads: CASSLSQGGTEAFF. Written as DNA, the CDR3 is TGTGCCAGCAGCTTATCCCAGGGAGGCACTGAAGCTTTCTTT. The chain couples TRBV7-3 to TRBJ1-1; TRBD1 might be the D (5 bases). The CDR3 runs to 14 residues. V lost 2 bases and J 4 bases, leaving 11 bases between the germline ends. Germline V CDR1 and CDR2: SGHTA, FQGTGA.

The chain carries TRBV4-3 and TRBJ2-1; weak D call: TRBD1 (6 bases). With 0 bases removed from V and 8 bases from J, the gap between germline ends came to 14 bases. The CDR3 consists of 15 residues. Germline CDR1 LGHNA, CDR2 YSLEER. The chain's CDR3 is CASSQEKTGFDEQFF. In nucleotides, the CDR3 is TGCGCCAGCAGCCAAGAGAAAACAGGGTTCGATGAGCAGTTCTTC.